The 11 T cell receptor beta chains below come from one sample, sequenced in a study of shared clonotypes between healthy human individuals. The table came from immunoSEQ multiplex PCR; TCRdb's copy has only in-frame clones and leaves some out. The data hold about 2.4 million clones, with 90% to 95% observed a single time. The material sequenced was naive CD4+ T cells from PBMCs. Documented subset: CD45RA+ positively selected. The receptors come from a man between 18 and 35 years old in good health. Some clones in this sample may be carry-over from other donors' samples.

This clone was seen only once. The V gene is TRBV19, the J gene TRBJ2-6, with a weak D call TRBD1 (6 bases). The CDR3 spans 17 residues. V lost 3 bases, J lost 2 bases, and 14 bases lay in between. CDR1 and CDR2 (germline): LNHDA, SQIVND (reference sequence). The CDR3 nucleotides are TGTGCCAGTAGTATTCTCACAGGGTACACTGGGGCCAACGTCCTGACTTTC. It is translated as CASSILTGYTGANVLTF. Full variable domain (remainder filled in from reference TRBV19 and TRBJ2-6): DGGITQSPKYLFRKEGQNVTLSCEQNLNHDAMYWYRQDPGQGLRLIYYSQIVNDFQKGDIAEGYSVSREKKESFPLTVTSAQKNPTAFYLCASSILTGYTGANVLTFGAGSRLTVL.

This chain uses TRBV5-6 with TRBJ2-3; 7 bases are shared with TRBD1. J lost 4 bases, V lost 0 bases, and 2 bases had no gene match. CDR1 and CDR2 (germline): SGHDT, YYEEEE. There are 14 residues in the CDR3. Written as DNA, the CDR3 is TGTGCCAGCAGCTTGGAGGGGGCGGCAGATACGCAGTATTTT. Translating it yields CASSLEGAADTQYF.

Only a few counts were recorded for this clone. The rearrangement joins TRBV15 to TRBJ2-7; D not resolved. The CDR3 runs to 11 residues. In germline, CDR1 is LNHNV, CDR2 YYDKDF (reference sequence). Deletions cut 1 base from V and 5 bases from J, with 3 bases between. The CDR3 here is CATSRGDEQYF. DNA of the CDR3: TGTGCCACCAGCAGAGGGGACGAGCAGTACTTC.

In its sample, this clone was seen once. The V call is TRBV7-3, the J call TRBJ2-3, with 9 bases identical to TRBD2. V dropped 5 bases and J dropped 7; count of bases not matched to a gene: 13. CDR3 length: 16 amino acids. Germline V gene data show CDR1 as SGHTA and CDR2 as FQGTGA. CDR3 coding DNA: TGTGCCAGCAGCACCCGATCGGGACTAGCCCATAATACGCAGTATTTT. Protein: CASSTRSGLAHNTQYF.

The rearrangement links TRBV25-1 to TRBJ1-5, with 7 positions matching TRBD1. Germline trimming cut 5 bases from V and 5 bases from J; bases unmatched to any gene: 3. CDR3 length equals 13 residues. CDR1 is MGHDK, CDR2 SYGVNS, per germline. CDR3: CASSITGDQPQHF. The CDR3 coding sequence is TGTGCCAGCAGTATAACAGGGGATCAGCCCCAGCATTTT.

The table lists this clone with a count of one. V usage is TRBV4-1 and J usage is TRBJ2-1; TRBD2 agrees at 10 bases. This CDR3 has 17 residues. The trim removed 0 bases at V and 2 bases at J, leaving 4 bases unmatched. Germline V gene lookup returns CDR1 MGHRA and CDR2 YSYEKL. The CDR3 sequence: CASSQDTAGGAYNEQFF. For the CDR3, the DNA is TGCGCCAGCAGCCAAGACACAGCGGGAGGGGCCTACAATGAGCAGTTCTTC.

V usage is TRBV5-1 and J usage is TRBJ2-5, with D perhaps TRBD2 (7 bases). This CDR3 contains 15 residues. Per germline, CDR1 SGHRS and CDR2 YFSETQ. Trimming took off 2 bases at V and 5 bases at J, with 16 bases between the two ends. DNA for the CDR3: TGCGCCAGCAGCTTCGGCGGGGGCGCTGGGGAGACCCAGTACTTC. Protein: CASSFGGGAGETQYF. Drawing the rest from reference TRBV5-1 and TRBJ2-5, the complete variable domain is KAGVTQTPRYLIKTRGQQVTLSCSPISGHRSVSWYQQTPGQGLQFLFEYFSETQRNKGNFPGRFSGRQFSNSRSEMNVSTLELGDSALYLCASSFGGGAGETQYFGPGTRLLVL.

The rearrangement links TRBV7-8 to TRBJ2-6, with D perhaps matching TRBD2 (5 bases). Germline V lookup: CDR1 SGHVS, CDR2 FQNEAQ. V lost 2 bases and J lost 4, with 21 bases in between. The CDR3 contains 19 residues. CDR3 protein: CASSLSEEAGNIGANVLTF. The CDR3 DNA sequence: TGTGCCAGCAGCTTAAGTGAGGAGGCAGGAAATATAGGGGCCAACGTCCTGACTTTC.

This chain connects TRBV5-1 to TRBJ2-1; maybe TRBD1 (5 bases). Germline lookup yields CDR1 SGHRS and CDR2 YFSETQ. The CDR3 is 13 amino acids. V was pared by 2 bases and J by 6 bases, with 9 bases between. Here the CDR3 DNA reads TGCGCCAGCAGCTTCCAGGGTAGCAATGAGCAGTTCTTC. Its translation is CASSFQGSNEQFF.

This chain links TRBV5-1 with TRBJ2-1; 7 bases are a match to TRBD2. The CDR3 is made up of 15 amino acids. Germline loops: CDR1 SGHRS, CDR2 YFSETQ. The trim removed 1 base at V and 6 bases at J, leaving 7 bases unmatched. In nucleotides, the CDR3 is TGCGCCAGCAGCTTGATAGGGTCGGGAGGCAATGAGCAGTTCTTC. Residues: CASSLIGSGGNEQFF.

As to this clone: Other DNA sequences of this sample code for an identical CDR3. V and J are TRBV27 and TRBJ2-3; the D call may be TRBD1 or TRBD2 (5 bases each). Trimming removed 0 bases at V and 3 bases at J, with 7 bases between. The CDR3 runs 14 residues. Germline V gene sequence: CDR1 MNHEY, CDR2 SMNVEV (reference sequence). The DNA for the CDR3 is TGTGCCAGCAGTTTATCCTGGGGGACAGATACGCAGTATTTT. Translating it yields CASSLSWGTDTQYF.